This TCR beta chain was documented in a study of T cell repertoires in cytomegalovirus infection. Study-wide background: From public TCR beta signatures came an indication of both CMV infection and matching HLA type. Findings of the study overall: The ex vivo response was dominated by HLA-C-restricted CMV-specific TCR beta clonotypes.

TCRdb processed the reads anew with MiXCR; each CDR3 protein has one entry. The sample records over 250,000 distinct CDR3 sequences, around 20% being singletons. About this clonotype itself: Antigen: not known.

CDR3 length: 14 residues. Germline assignment: CDR1 DFQATT and CDR2 SNEGSKA (reference sequence). The trim removed 6 bases at V and 8 bases at J, leaving 14 bases unmatched. The clonotype originates from a human donor in good health (CMV status not recorded). Some clones in this sample may be carry-over from other donors' samples. This rearrangement joins TRBV20-1 to TRBJ2-5, with 8 positions matching TRBD2. This specimen consisted of cultured PBMCs, obtained from culture after CMV antigen stimulation. CDR3 loop: CSATEPSGSLTQYF. CDR3 nucleotides: TGCAGTGCAACGGAGCCTAGCGGGTCGCTTACCCAGTACTTC.